Following are 6 T cell receptor beta chains from one sample sequenced in a study of neurological immune-mediated disorders. TCRdb re-analysed the 5' RACE reads in MiXCR, keeping a single row per CDR3 protein. The table lists some 61,000 distinct CDR3 sequences, roughly 3.9% of them singletons. The sample consisted of PBMCs. These receptors were taken from a man between 25 and 39 years old with multiple sclerosis.

Concerning this clonotype itself: This may be a read error, as it is one base from a much larger clone. The chain carries TRBV12-3 or TRBV12-4 and TRBJ1-5, with D maybe TRBD1 (5 bases). The CDR3 extends over 14 amino acids. The CDR3 loop is CASTTSGSNQPQNF. In DNA, the CDR3 is TGTGCCAGCACCACCTCAGGGAGCAATCAGCCCCAGAATTTT.

This clonotype appeared many times. The chain couples TRBV20-1 to TRBJ2-7, with 10 bases lining up with TRBD2. Germline CDR1 reads DFQATT; CDR2 reads SNEGSKA (reference sequence). The CDR3 is 14 residues long. V lost 6 bases to trimming and J lost 7 bases; unmatched junction nucleotides: 12. CDR3 sequence (DNA): TGCAGTGCGATACGGGGAGCGGGGGGGTGGGAGCAGTACTTC. This sequence encodes CSAIRGAGGWEQYF.

This clonotype came up many times. The rearrangement uses TRBV7-2 and TRBJ2-3; D is possibly TRBD1 (6 bases). V was clipped by 3 bases and J by 6 bases, with 10 bases between them. The CDR3 is made up of 13 amino acids. Per germline, CDR1 SGHTA and CDR2 FQGNSA. CDR3 residues: CASSFSGADTQYF. For the CDR3, the DNA is TGTGCCAGCAGCTTTTCAGGGGCGGATACGCAGTATTTT.

This clonotype was found many times. The chain joins TRBV29-1 to TRBJ2-2; D not certain. The CDR3 has 12 residues. V lost 4 bases to trimming and J lost 6 bases, with 9 bases between them. Germline CDR1 is SQVTM and CDR2 is ANQGSEA. CDR3 residues: CSVASGAGELFF. In DNA, the CDR3 is TGCAGCGTTGCCTCTGGGGCCGGGGAGCTGTTTTTT.

This clonotype has at least ten counts. The chain's CDR3 is CASSATTAINEKLFF. As DNA, the CDR3 is TGTGCCAGCAGCGCTACGACAGCTATTAATGAAAAACTGTTTTTT. The chain couples TRBV9 to TRBJ1-4; perhaps TRBD1 as D (5 bases). From germline, CDR1 is SGDLS and CDR2 YYNGEE. The V end was cut by 3 bases, the J end by 4 bases, with 13 bases between. CDR3 size: 15 residues. The variable domain in full, completed from reference TRBV9 and TRBJ1-4, reads DSGVTQTPKHLITATGQRVTLRCSPRSGDLSVYWYQQSLDQGLQFLIQYYNGEERAKGNILERFSAQQFPDLHSELNLSSLELGDSALYFCASSATTAINEKLFFGSGTQLSVL.

This clonotype came up many times. The chain uses TRBV10-3 and TRBJ2-5, with D unclear. Between the trimmed V and J ends, which lost 5 bases and 5 bases, there was a span of 9 bases. Germline CDR1 reads ENHRY; CDR2 reads SYGVKD. The CDR3 covers 12 residues. The CDR3 here is CAISPRPETQYF. CDR3 in DNA: TGTGCCATCAGTCCTAGACCGGAGACCCAGTACTTC.